This TCR beta chain was recorded in a study of T cell responses to AZD1222 COVID-19 vaccine. General study points: As reported, nearly half of all spike-specific TCRs target variant regions that are unmutated. Two AZD1222 administrations were followed by greater Spike-specific TCR breadth and depth. White British people made up most donors, females outnumbered males, and clonal diversity was possibly underestimated.

This CDR3 is built from 14 residues. CDR1 SEHNR and CDR2 FQNEAQ come from the germline V gene (reference sequence). V was shortened by 2 bases and J by 4 bases, with 9 bases between the two germline ends. The assay was immunoSEQ multiplex PCR, and TCRdb's table has in-frame clones only and misses some. The table lists 95,000 to 100,000 clones, roughly nine tenths of them singletons, with around 1.6% in the top ten. Points on this clone: Its specificity is not known.

The origin of this receptor is an adult in good health. The rearrangement uses TRBV7-9 and TRBJ1-3; unclear D gene. Sequencing used peripheral blood, obtained on day 0 of AZD1222 vaccination. CDR3 nucleotides: TGTGCCAGCAGCTTATCAATACAGGGAAACACCATATATTTT. Its protein is CASSLSIQGNTIYF.